The rows below give T cell receptor beta chains drawn from one sample of a study of CD8+CD57+ T cells in acquired aplastic anemia. TCRdb itself ran the reads through MiXCR, one entry per CDR3 protein. The sample shows about 250,000 distinct CDR3 sequences, 40% to 50% of them seen only once. The source material was sorted CD4+, CD8+, or CD8+CD57+ T cells (not recorded which) from PBMCs. The receptors shown here come from a human donor with aplastic anemia. Both conserved end residues are trimmed from each CDR3.

J: TRBJ1-1
V: TRBV10-3
CDR3: AISDKENTEAF

J: TRBJ1-4
V: TRBV20-1
CDR3: SARDRGTTNEKLF

J: TRBJ1-5
V: TRBV27
CDR3: ASSFPGRGSNQPQH

J: TRBJ1-4
V: TRBV7-8
CDR3: ASSPRQGAIGEKLF

J: TRBJ1-1
V: TRBV9
CDR3: ASSAGTLGNTEAF

J: TRBJ2-7
V: TRBV7-9
CDR3: ASSPPSATYEQY

J: TRBJ2-5
V: TRBV7-3
CDR3: ASSLRTSGTNNETQY

J: TRBJ2-1
V: TRBV25-1
CDR3: ASSQVEGGGADEQF

J: TRBJ2-6
V: TRBV13
CDR3: ASSRDSRSGANVLT

J: TRBJ2-1
V: TRBV7-9
CDR3: ASSDLVLAGHRKYNEQF

J: TRBJ2-7
V: TRBV20-1
CDR3: SARTDRDYEQY

J: .
V: TRBV2
CDR3: AIVRQSYEQY

J: TRBJ1-3
V: TRBV28
CDR3: ASSSGAHSGNTIY

J: TRBJ2-2
V: TRBV5-1
CDR3: ASSFMAGGSGELF

J: TRBJ1-2
V: TRBV2
CDR3: ASKGAPRAYGYT

J: TRBJ1-2
V: TRBV29-1
CDR3: SGGDSYNQGYT

J: TRBJ1-4
V: TRBV7-3
CDR3: ASSPGGGVNEKLF

J: .
V: TRBV20-1
CDR3: SARQGNGYNEQF

J: TRBJ2-7
V: TRBV7-9
CDR3: ASSISGSEQY

J: TRBJ1-2
V: TRBV29-1
CDR3: SVEDRPDNYGYT

J: TRBJ1-1
V: TRBV13
CDR3: ATHLLGRAEAF

J: TRBJ1-2
V: TRBV6-5
CDR3: ASSFTGTTTIGYT

J: TRBJ2-7
V: TRBV25-1
CDR3: ASIGTGGSAEQY

J: TRBJ1-4
V: TRBV29-1
CDR3: SVGTDATEKLF

J: TRBJ2-1
V: TRBV6-6
CDR3: ASSYSTGGGSYNEQF

J: TRBJ2-7
V: TRBV15
CDR3: ATSRGRGHYEQY

J: TRBJ2-7
V: TRBV20-1
CDR3: SASVAEQY

J: TRBJ2-1
V: TRBV10-1
CDR3: ASRSGGAYNEQF

J: TRBJ2-1
V: TRBV27
CDR3: ASSTSEEQF

J: TRBJ2-5
V: TRBV7-2
CDR3: ASSLAGLAGGQETQY

J: TRBJ2-7
V: TRBV10-2
CDR3: ASSESRQGGLRRDEQY

J: TRBJ2-1
V: TRBV7-3
CDR3: ASSKTSGGAAYNEQF

J: TRBJ1-3
V: TRBV6-5
CDR3: ASSYGPSGNTIY

J: TRBJ2-5
V: TRBV7-8
CDR3: ASSRAQGLRETQY

J: TRBJ1-6
V: TRBV5-5
CDR3: ASSALGRDTLH

J: TRBJ2-7
V: TRBV5-4
CDR3: ASSFGPGSSYEQY

J: TRBJ1-2
V: TRBV15
CDR3: ATLDGGATWLYGYA

J: TRBJ1-6
V: TRBV10-3
CDR3: ASSSADYSPLH

J: TRBJ1-2
V: TRBV12-1
CDR3: ASSFHRGRVSTGYT

J: TRBJ2-7
V: TRBV29-1
CDR3: SVETGAFHEQY

J: TRBJ1-5
V: TRBV10-1
CDR3: ASSEYLNQPQH

J: TRBJ1-2
V: TRBV25-1
CDR3: ASSMTGQGADGYT

J: TRBJ2-7
V: TRBV7-2
CDR3: ASSLERESTYEQY

J: TRBJ1-1
V: TRBV7-9
CDR3: ASSWDRGAEAF

J: TRBJ1-2
V: TRBV7-9
CDR3: ASSFTPQGYGYT

J: TRBJ2-2
V: TRBV9
CDR3: ASSGGGATGELF

J: TRBJ1-6
V: TRBV12-3/TRBV12-4
CDR3: ASSLGQDYSPLH

J: TRBJ2-2
V: TRBV5-5
CDR3: ASSLVPTTNTGELF

J: TRBJ2-3
V: TRBV19
CDR3: ASSADTATDTQY